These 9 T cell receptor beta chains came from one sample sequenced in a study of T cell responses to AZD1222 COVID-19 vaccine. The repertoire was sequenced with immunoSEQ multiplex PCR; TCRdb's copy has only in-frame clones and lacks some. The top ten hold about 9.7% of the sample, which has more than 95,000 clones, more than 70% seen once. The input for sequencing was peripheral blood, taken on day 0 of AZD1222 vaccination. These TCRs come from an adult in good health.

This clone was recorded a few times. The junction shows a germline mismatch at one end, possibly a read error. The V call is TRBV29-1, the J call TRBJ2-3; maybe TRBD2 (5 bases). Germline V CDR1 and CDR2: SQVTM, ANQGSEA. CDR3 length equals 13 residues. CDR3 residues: CTVTERNTDTQYF. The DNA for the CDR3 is TGCACCGTTACCGAGCGGAACACAGATACGCAGTATTTT.

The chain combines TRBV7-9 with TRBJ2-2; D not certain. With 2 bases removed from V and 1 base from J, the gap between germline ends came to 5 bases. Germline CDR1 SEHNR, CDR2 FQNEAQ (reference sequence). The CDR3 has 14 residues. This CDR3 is CASSLFGNTGELFF. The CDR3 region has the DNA TGTGCCAGCAGCTTATTCGGGAACACCGGGGAGCTGTTTTTT.

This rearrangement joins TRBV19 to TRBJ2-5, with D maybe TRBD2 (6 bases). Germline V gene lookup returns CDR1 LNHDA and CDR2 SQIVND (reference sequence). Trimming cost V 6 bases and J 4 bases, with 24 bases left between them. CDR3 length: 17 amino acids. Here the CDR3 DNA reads TGTGCCAGTAGCTCACTGGGGCACGCGGGGCGGGGAGAGACCCAGTACTTC. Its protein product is CASSSLGHAGRGETQYF.

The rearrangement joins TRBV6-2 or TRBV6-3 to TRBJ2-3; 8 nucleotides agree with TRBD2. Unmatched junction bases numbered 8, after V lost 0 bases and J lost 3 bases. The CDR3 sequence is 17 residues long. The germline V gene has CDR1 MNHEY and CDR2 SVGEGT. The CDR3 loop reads CASSYSAGGVGTDTQYF. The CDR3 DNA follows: TGTGCCAGCAGTTACTCGGCGGGGGGCGTAGGAACAGATACGCAGTATTTT.

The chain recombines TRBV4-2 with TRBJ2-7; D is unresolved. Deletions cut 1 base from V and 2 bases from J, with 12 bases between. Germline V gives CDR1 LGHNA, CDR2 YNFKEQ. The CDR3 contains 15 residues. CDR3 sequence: CASSQALGSAYEQYF. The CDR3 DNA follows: TGTGCCAGCAGCCAAGCCTTAGGGTCAGCCTACGAGCAGTACTTC.

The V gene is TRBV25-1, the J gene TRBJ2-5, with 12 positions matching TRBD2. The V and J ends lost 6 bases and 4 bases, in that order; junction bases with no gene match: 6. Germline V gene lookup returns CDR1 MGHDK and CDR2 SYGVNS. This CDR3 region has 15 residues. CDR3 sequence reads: CASSPRGLAGETQYF. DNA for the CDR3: TGTGCCAGCAGCCCACGGGGACTAGCGGGAGAGACCCAGTACTTC.

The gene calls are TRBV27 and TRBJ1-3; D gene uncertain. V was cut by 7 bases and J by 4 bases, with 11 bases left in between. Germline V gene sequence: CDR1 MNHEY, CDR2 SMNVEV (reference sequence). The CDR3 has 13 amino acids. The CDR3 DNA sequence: TGTGCCAGCACAGCTCTCACCGGAAACACCATATATTTT. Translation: CASTALTGNTIYF.

The CDR3 is CASSRKGLAVYEQYF. CDR3 DNA: TGTGCCAGTAGTCGAAAGGGACTAGCTGTCTACGAGCAGTACTTC. The chain has TRBV19 and TRBJ2-7, with TRBD2 matching 9 bases. J was trimmed by 3 bases and V by 5 bases; bases with no gene match: 8. Germline-derived CDR1 and CDR2 are LNHDA and SQIVND (reference sequence). The CDR3 contains 15 residues.

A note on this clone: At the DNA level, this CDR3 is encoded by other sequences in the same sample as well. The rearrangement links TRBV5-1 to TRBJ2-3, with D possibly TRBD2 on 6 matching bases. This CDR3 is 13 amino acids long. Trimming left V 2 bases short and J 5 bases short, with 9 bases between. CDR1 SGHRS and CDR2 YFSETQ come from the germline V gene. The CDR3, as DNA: TGCGCCAGCAGCTTTCCGGGAGTAGATACGCAGTATTTT. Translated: CASSFPGVDTQYF.